These 18 T cell receptor beta chains came from one sample sequenced in a study of shared clonotypes between healthy human individuals. This table comes from immunoSEQ multiplex PCR, and its TCRdb copy is limited to in-frame clones, with some not included. The sample lists over 700,000 clones; 55% to 75% were seen once. Material: memory CD4+ T cells sorted from blood. Described subset: CD45RA-negative fraction. These receptors were taken from a woman aged 25 to 45 in good health.

As for this clone: This CDR3 is also generated by other DNA sequences in the sample. The CDR3 DNA reads TGCAGCGTGGTCGGAGGGAACACTGAAGCTTTCTTT. Protein product: CSVVGGNTEAFF. The chain employs TRBV29-1 and TRBJ1-1; D uncertain. V was trimmed by 6 bases and J by 1 base, leaving 9 bases between them. Germline CDR1 and CDR2: SQVTM and ANQGSEA. This CDR3 spans 12 amino acids.

The count of this clone is one. The chain links TRBV5-1 to TRBJ1-2; 9 nucleotides match TRBD1. Trimming took 1 base from V and 12 from J; bases not matched to a gene: 7. CDR3 size: 13 residues. Looked up from germline, CDR1 is SGHRS and CDR2 is YFSETQ. For the CDR3, the DNA is TGCGCCAGCAGCTTGTACTGGGGACAGGGTGACACCTTC. It translates to CASSLYWGQGDTF. Based on the CDR3 plus reference TRBV5-1 and TRBJ1-2, the full variable domain is KAGVTQTPRYLIKTRGQQVTLSCSPISGHRSVSWYQQTPGQGLQFLFEYFSETQRNKGNFPGRFSGRQFSNSRSEMNVSTLELGDSALYLCASSLYWGQGDTFGSGTRLTVV.

The rearrangement links TRBV10-1 to TRBJ1-2; TRBD1 might be the D (5 bases). The CDR3 has 13 amino acids. The germline V gene encodes CDR1 WNHNN and CDR2 SYGVQD (reference sequence). The V end lost 5 bases, the J end lost 7 bases, and 14 bases lay between the germline ends. The CDR3 DNA sequence: TGCGCCAGCAGTCCCGGGACCCGGGGTGGCTACACCTTC. It translates to CASSPGTRGGYTF.

About this clone: In the same sample, other DNA sequences code for this CDR3. The chain recombines TRBV20-1 with TRBJ2-5; D gene ambiguous. CDR1 is DFQATT, CDR2 SNEGSKA, per germline (reference sequence). Trimming took 3 bases from V and 2 from J, leaving 4 bases between them. The CDR3 spans 11 residues. This chain's CDR3 is CSARTQETQYF. In nucleotides, the CDR3 is TGCAGTGCTAGGACACAAGAGACCCAGTACTTC.

This chain links TRBV7-2 with TRBJ2-1, with 7 bases matching TRBD1. Trimming cost V 1 base and J 2 bases; bases outside gene matches: 2. Germline V gene data show CDR1 as SGHTA and CDR2 as FQGNSA. The CDR3 has 15 residues. CDR3 nucleotide sequence: TGTGCCAGCAGCTTAGAAGGGGGCGCCTACAATGAGCAGTTCTTC. It codes for CASSLEGGAYNEQFF.

This clone was seen a handful of times. The same CDR3 is also encoded by other DNA sequences in this sample. This chain joins TRBV28 and TRBJ1-5; D is unresolved. Trimming removed 8 bases from V and 0 bases from J, with 14 bases in between. The CDR3 is 15 amino acids. The germline gives CDR1 MDHEN, CDR2 SYDVKM. CDR3 sequence (DNA): TGTGCCAGCCGACCCCAAGGATATAGCAATCAGCCCCAGCATTTT. Its translation is CASRPQGYSNQPQHF.

The chain links TRBV13 to TRBJ2-3; D remains unclear. This CDR3 region has 19 residues. Trimming took off 1 base at V and 2 bases at J, with 22 bases between the two ends. Germline CDR1 is PRHDT and CDR2 is FYEKMQ (reference sequence). This chain's CDR3 is CASSLAPGTRETSTDTQYF. The CDR3 DNA reads as TGTGCCAGCAGCTTAGCCCCTGGTACCAGAGAAACCTCCACAGATACGCAGTATTTT.

This sequence joins TRBV18 and TRBJ2-1; D remains ambiguous. CDR1 is KGHSH, CDR2 LQKENI, per germline. The CDR3 spans 13 residues. V was clipped by 0 bases and J by 7 bases, with 7 bases between them. The CDR3, as DNA: TGTGCCAGCTCACCACCGCTCCAGAATGAGCAGTTCTTC. This sequence encodes CASSPPLQNEQFF. The whole variable domain, remainder taken from reference TRBV18 and TRBJ2-1, is NAGVMQNPRHLVRRRGQEARLRCSPMKGHSHVYWYRQLPEEGLKFMVYLQKENIIDESGMPKERFSAEFPKEGPSILRIQQVVRGDSAAYFCASSPPLQNEQFFGPGTRLTVL.

The V and J genes are TRBV4-1 and TRBJ2-7; D gene uncertain. The CDR3 contains 15 residues. Between the trimmed V and J ends, which lost 2 bases and 1 base, there was a span of 12 bases. Germline-derived CDR1 and CDR2 are MGHRA and YSYEKL. CDR3 DNA sequence: TGCGCCAGCAGCCAATTTGCTGGGGTATCCTACGAGCAGTACTTC. Its protein is CASSQFAGVSYEQYF.

The chain links TRBV25-1 to TRBJ2-1; D perhaps matches TRBD1 (6 bases). The germline CDR1 and CDR2 sequences are MGHDK and SYGVNS. The germline V and J ends were trimmed by 2 bases and 2 bases, with 10 bases remaining between them. The CDR3 loop spans 15 amino acids. In DNA form, the CDR3 reads TGTGCCAGCAGTGAACCCCGGGACACCTACAATGAGCAGTTCTTC. It specifies CASSEPRDTYNEQFF.

The V gene is TRBV10-1, the J gene TRBJ2-7, with 12 nucleotides matching TRBD2. Germline V lookup: CDR1 WNHNN, CDR2 SYGVQD (reference sequence). V was pared by 8 bases and J by 0 bases, with 20 bases of the junction left unmatched. This CDR3 comprises 20 residues. Here the CDR3 DNA reads TGCGCCAGCCCCCGTCGTCGTGGGCCCCGGACTAGCGGGAACTCCTACGAGCAGTACTTC. Protein product: CASPRRRGPRTSGNSYEQYF.

The V gene is TRBV18, the J gene TRBJ2-1; TRBD2 matches at 11 bases. After removal of 3 bases from V and 3 bases from J, the junction contained 7 bases not matched to a gene. In germline, CDR1 is KGHSH, CDR2 LQKENI. CDR3 length: 17 residues. In DNA, the CDR3 is TGTGCCAGCTCACCCCGCGGACTAGCGGGTCTCTACAATGAGCAGTTCTTC. Translated, it gives CASSPRGLAGLYNEQFF.

V gene TRBV28 combines with J gene TRBJ1-2; D not resolved. The CDR3 is 14 amino acids. In germline, CDR1 is MDHEN, CDR2 SYDVKM. V was clipped by 4 bases and J by 0 bases, with 9 bases between them. CDR3 residues: CASSYPLSNYGYTF. In nucleotides, the CDR3 is TGTGCCAGCAGTTACCCCCTTTCTAACTATGGCTACACCTTC.

This CDR3 is CASSLRRGMDEKLFF. The DNA of the CDR3 is TGTGCCAGCAGCTTAAGAAGGGGAATGGATGAAAAACTGTTTTTT. V and J are TRBV13 and TRBJ1-4; D possibly corresponds to TRBD1 (5 bases). The CDR3 is 15 amino acids. V was cut by 2 bases and J by 6 bases, with 13 bases left in between. The germline gives CDR1 PRHDT, CDR2 FYEKMQ (reference sequence). Supplemented by reference TRBV13 and TRBJ1-4, the full variable domain reads AAGVIQSPRHLIKEKRETATLKCYPIPRHDTVYWYQQGPGQDPQFLISFYEKMQSDKGSIPDRFSAQQFSDYHSELNMSSLELGDSALYFCASSLRRGMDEKLFFGSGTQLSVL.

CDR3 amino acids: CASSPRDRPLEQYF. CDR3 DNA: TGTGCCAGCAGTCCCAGGGACCGGCCTCTGGAGCAGTACTTC. The rearrangement uses TRBV28 and TRBJ2-7; possibly TRBD1 or TRBD2 for D (5 bases each). This CDR3 spans 14 amino acids. Trimming removed 5 bases from V and 7 bases from J, with 18 bases in between. Looked up from germline, CDR1 is MDHEN and CDR2 is SYDVKM.

The chain combines TRBV28 with TRBJ1-3; D is ambiguous. The CDR3 has 12 residues. V shed 6 bases and J shed 2 bases, with 5 bases lying between them. Germline V gives CDR1 MDHEN, CDR2 SYDVKM. The CDR3 DNA reads as TGTGCCAGCAGCTATGCTGGAAACACCATATATTTT. Its translation: CASSYAGNTIYF.

The chain links TRBV6-5 to TRBJ1-1; 12 bases match TRBD1. The V gene's germline CDR1 is MNHEY and CDR2 SVGAGI. This CDR3 has 15 residues. V lost 8 bases to trimming and J lost 4 bases; unmatched junction nucleotides: 8. The CDR3 loop reads CASRGTGGSGTEAFF. Written as DNA, the CDR3 is TGTGCCAGCCGCGGGACAGGGGGCTCTGGCACTGAAGCTTTCTTT.

The V call is TRBV19, the J call TRBJ2-7; D is perhaps TRBD2 (5 bases). The V gene's germline CDR1 is LNHDA and CDR2 SQIVND (reference sequence). CDR3 length equals 13 residues. Trimming shortened V by 4 bases and J by 3 bases, and 10 bases separated the two germline ends. CDR3 bases: TGTGCCAGTAGTACCCTTGCGGGCTACGAGCAGTACTTC. Encoded protein: CASSTLAGYEQYF. The variable domain in full, completed from reference TRBV19 and TRBJ2-7, reads DGGITQSPKYLFRKEGQNVTLSCEQNLNHDAMYWYRQDPGQGLRLIYYSQIVNDFQKGDIAEGYSVSREKKESFPLTVTSAQKNPTAFYLCASSTLAGYEQYFGPGTRLTVT.